This T cell receptor (beta chain) was identified in a study of CD8 T cells in Susac syndrome. V was shortened by 8 bases and J by 4 bases, with 12 bases between the two germline ends. The CDR3 has 12 residues. The germline CDR1 and CDR2 sequences are MDHEN and SYDVKM. When the RNA was reverse transcribed, random hexamers were used with an input of roughly 0.45 to 1 ug. MiXCR, run by TCRdb on the immunoSEQ multiplex PCR reads, gives a single entry per CDR3 protein. The table includes about 200,000 distinct CDR3 sequences, approximately 96% detected once. The authors sequenced TCR beta from blood CD8+ and CD4+ T cells. This clonotype was observed once.

The TCR was taken from a human donor with multiple sclerosis. The chain uses TRBV28 and TRBJ2-7, with a tentative D call TRBD2 (5 bases). The specimen was CD4+ T cells from PBMCs. The CDR3 reads CASGRGLYEQYF. The CDR3 nucleotides are TGTGCCAGCGGAAGAGGGCTGTACGAGCAGTACTTC.